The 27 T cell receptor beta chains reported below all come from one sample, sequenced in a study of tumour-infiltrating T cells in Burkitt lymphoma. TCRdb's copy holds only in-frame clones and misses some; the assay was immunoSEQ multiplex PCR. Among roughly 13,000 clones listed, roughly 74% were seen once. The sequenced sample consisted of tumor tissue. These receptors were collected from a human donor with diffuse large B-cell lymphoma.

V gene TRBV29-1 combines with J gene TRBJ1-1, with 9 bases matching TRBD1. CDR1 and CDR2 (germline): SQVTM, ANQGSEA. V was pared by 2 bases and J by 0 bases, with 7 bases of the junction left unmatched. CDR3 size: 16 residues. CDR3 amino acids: CSVESRGDRVNTEAFF. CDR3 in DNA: TGCAGCGTTGAATCCCGCGGGGACAGGGTGAACACTGAAGCTTTCTTT.

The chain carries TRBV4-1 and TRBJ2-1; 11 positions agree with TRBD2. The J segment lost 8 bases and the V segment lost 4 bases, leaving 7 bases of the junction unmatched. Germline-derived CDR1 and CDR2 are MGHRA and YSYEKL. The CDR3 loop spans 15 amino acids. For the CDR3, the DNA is TGCGCCAGCAGCCCCAGACTAGCGGGGCGCTATGAGCAGTTCTTC. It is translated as CASSPRLAGRYEQFF.

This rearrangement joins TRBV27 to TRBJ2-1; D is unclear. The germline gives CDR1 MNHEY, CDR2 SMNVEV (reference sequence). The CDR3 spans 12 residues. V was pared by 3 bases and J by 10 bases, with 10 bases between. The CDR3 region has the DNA TGTGCCAGCAGTTTGTCGGGTATCGAGCAGTTCTTC. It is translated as CASSLSGIEQFF.

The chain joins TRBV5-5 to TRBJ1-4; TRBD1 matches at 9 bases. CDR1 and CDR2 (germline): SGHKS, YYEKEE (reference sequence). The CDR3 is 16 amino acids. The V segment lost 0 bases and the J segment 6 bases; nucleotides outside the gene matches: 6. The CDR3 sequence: CASSLEPGTGHEKLFF. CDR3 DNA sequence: TGTGCCAGCAGCTTGGAACCGGGGACAGGGCATGAAAAACTGTTTTTT. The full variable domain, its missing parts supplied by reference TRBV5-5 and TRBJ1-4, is DAGVTQSPTHLIKTRGQQVTLRCSPISGHKSVSWYQQVLGQGPQFIFQYYEKEERGRGNFPDRFSARQFPNYSSELNVNALLLGDSALYLCASSLEPGTGHEKLFFGSGTQLSVL.

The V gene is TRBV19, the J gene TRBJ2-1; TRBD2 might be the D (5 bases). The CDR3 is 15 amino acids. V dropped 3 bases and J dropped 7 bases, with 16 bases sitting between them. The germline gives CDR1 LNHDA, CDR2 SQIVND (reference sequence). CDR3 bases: TGTGCCAGTAGTATTGTGGGAGTATTGGTGAATGAGCAGTTCTTC. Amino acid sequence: CASSIVGVLVNEQFF.

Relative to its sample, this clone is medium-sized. The CDR3 DNA sequence: TGCGCCAGCAGCCATCCCGGGGGGGGAGGGGGTCAGCCCCAGCATTTT. Translated, it gives CASSHPGGGGGQPQHF. This chain uses TRBV4-1 with TRBJ1-5; D perhaps matches TRBD1 (6 bases). Germline V gene lookup returns CDR1 MGHRA and CDR2 YSYEKL. The CDR3 totals 16 residues. The ends were cut back, 3 bases at V and 6 bases at J, with 18 bases in the middle.

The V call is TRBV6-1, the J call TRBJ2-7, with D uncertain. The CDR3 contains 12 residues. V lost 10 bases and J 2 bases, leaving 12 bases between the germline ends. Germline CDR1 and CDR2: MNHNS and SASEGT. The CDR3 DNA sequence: TGTGCCACGTCTCTTGGGACCTACGAGCAGTACGTC. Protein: CATSLGTYEQYV.

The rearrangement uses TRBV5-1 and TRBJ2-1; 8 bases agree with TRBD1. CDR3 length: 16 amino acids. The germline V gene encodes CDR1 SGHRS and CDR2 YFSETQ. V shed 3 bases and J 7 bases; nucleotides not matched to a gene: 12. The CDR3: CASSSTRTGYSNEQFF. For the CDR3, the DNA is TGCGCCAGCAGCTCAACCCGGACAGGGTATTCAAATGAGCAGTTCTTC. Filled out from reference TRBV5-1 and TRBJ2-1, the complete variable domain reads KAGVTQTPRYLIKTRGQQVTLSCSPISGHRSVSWYQQTPGQGLQFLFEYFSETQRNKGNFPGRFSGRQFSNSRSEMNVSTLELGDSALYLCASSSTRTGYSNEQFFGPGTRLTVL.

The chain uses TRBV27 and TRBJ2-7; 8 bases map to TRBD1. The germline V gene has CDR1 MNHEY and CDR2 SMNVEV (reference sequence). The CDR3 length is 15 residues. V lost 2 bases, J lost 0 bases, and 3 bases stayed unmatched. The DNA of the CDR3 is TGTGCCAGCAGTTTAGGACAGGGACTCTCCTACGAGCAGTACGTC. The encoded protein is CASSLGQGLSYEQYV.

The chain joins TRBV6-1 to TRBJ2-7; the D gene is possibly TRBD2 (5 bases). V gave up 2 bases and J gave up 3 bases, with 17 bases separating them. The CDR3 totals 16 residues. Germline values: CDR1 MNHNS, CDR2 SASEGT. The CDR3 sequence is CASSERRLLTSYEQYF. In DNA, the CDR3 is TGTGCCAGCAGTGAAAGGAGACTACTTACAAGCTACGAGCAGTACTTC.

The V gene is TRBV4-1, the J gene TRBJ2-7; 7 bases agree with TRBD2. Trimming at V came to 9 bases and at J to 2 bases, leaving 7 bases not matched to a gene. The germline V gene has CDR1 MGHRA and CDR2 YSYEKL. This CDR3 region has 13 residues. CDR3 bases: TGCGCCAGTGGCGCAGGGACTACCTACGAGCAGTACTTC. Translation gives CASGAGTTYEQYF.

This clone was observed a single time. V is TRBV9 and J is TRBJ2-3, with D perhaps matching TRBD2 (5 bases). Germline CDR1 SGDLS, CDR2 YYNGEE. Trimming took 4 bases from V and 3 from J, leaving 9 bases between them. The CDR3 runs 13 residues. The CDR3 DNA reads TGTGCCAGCAGCCCAAGAGGGACAGATACGCAGTATTTT. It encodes CASSPRGTDTQYF.

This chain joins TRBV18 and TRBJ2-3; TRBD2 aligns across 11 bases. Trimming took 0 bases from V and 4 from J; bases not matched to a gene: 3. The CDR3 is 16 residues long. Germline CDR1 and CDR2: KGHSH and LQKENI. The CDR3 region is CASSPPILAGADTQYF. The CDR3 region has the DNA TGTGCCAGCTCACCACCGATACTAGCGGGAGCAGATACGCAGTATTTT.

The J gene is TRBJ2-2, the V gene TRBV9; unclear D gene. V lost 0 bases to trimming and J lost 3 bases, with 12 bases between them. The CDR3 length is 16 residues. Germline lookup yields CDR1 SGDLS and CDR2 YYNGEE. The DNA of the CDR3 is TGTGCCAGCAGCGTAGGTCTGGGAACGGACACCGGGGAGCTGTTTTTT. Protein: CASSVGLGTDTGELFF.

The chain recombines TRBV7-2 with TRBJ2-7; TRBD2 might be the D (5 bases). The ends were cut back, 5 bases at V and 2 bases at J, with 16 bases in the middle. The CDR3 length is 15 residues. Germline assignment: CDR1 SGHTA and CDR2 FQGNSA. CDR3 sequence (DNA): TGTGCCAGCAGCCCCTTCCCGGGGTCGGCCTACGAGCAGTACTTC. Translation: CASSPFPGSAYEQYF.

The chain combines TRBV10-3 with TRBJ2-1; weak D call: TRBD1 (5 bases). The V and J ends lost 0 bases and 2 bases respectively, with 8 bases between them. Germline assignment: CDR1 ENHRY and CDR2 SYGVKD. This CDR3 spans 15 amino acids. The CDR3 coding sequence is TGTGCCATCAGTGAGTCGAAGGGGCCCTACAATGAGCAGTTCTTC. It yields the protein CAISESKGPYNEQFF.

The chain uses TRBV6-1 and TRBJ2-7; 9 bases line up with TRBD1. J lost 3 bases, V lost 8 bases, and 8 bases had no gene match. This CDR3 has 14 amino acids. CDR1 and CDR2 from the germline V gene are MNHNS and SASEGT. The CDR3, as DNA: TGTGCCAGCTCCTGGGACAGGGCTGACTACGAGCAGTACGTC. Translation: CASSWDRADYEQYV.

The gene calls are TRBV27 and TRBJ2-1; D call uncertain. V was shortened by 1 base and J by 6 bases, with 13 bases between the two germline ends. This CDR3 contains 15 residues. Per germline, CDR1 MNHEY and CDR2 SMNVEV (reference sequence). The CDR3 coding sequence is TGTGCCAGCAGTTTATGGTCAGGCCAAGGCAATGAGCAGTTCTTC. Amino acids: CASSLWSGQGNEQFF.

In DNA, the CDR3 is TGTGCCTGGAGTAAACAGGCCCGGAGTGGCTACACCTTC. Encoded protein: CAWSKQARSGYTF. This chain links TRBV30 with TRBJ1-2; D is perhaps TRBD1 (5 bases). CDR1 is GTSNPN and CDR2 is SVGIG in the germline V gene (reference sequence). Trimming left V 2 bases short and J 7 bases short, with 14 bases between. The CDR3 length is 13 residues.

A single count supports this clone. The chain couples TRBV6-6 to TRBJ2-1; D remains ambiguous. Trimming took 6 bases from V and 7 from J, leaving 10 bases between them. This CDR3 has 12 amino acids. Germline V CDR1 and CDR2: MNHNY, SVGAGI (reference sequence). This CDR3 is CASRPDVNEQFF. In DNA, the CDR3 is TGTGCCAGCAGACCCGACGTGAATGAGCAGTTCTTC.

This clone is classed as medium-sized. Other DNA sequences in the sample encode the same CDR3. CDR3 region: CASSVGLASEQYV. CDR3 in DNA: TGTGCCAGCAGCGTGGGACTAGCGTCCGAGCAGTACGTC. The rearrangement links TRBV9 to TRBJ2-7; 10 nucleotides match TRBD2. Germline V gives CDR1 SGDLS, CDR2 YYNGEE. V shed 2 bases, J shed 6 bases, and the junction held 2 bases outside the gene matches. The CDR3 loop spans 13 amino acids.

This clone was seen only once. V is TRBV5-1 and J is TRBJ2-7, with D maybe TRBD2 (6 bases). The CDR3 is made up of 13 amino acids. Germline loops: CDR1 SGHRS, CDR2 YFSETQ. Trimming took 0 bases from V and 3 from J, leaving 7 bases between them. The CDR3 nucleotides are TGCGCCAGCAGCTTGGCAGCGGGCTACGAGCAGTACTTC. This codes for CASSLAAGYEQYF.

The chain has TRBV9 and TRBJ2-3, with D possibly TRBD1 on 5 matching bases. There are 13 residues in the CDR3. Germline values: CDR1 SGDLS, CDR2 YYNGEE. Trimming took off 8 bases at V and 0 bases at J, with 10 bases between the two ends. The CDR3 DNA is TGTGCCAGTAAGGGGCATAGCACAGATACGCAGTATTTT. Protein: CASKGHSTDTQYF.

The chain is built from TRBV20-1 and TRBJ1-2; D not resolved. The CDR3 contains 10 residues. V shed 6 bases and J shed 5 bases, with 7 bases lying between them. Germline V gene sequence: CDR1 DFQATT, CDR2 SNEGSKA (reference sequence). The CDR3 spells CSALAYGYTF. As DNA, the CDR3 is TGCAGTGCACTGGCTTATGGCTACACCTTC.

CDR3 sequence (DNA): TGTGCCACCAGCAGCGACCTCTATTTGTTTGACACTGAAGCTTTCTTT. Translating it yields CATSSDLYLFDTEAFF. The chain links TRBV15 to TRBJ1-1, with unresolved D. Trimming took 3 bases from V and 3 from J, leaving 17 bases between them. The CDR3 has 16 residues. CDR1 and CDR2 from the germline V gene are LNHNV and YYDKDF (reference sequence).

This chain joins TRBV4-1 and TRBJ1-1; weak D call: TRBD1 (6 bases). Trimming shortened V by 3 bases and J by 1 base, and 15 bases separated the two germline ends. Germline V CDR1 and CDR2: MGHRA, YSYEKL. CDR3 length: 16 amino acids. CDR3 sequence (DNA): TGCGCCAGCAGCCAGGCCCCACAGGGATGGAACACTGAAGCTTTCTTT. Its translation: CASSQAPQGWNTEAFF.

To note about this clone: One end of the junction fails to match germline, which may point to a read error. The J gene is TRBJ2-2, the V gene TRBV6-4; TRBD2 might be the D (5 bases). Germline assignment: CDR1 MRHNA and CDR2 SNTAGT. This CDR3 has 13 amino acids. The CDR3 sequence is CASSYSRAGELFF. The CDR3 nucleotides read TGTGCCAGCAGTTACTCGAGGGCCGGGGAGCTGTTTTTT.